The clone carrying this T cell receptor beta chain showed up many times. The antigen is unknown. The CDR3 length is 12 residues. Germline CDR1 reads GTSNPN; CDR2 reads SVGIG (reference sequence). V lost 7 bases and J lost 6, with 15 bases in between. Orbital computed tomography and thyroid ultrasound, together with serum TRAb and thyroxine and clinical symptoms, were used for diagnoses. An approximately 9.8 ml volume of fresh peripheral blood provided the PBMCs. The data stem from a study of T cells in Graves' hyperthyroidism and ophthalmopathy. Study-wide results and limits: Within blood appeared most thyroid clonotypes that had expanded above 0.001.

Amplified regions were TCR beta CDR3 sequences from RNA transcripts. The HTBI primer set drove a first-round RT-PCR of the TCR CDR3. TCRdb re-called the multiplex PCR reads with MiXCR, one entry per CDR3 protein. The profile shows a few hundred thousand distinct CDR3 sequences, 17% of them singletons. This sequence joins TRBV30 and TRBJ1-1, with D unclear. The sample was blood. This TCR was recovered from a woman between 18 and 30 years old with Graves' ophthalmopathy. The CDR3 protein is CASNTGSPEAFF. The DNA for the CDR3 is TGTGCCTCGAACACGGGGTCCCCTGAAGCTTTCTTT.